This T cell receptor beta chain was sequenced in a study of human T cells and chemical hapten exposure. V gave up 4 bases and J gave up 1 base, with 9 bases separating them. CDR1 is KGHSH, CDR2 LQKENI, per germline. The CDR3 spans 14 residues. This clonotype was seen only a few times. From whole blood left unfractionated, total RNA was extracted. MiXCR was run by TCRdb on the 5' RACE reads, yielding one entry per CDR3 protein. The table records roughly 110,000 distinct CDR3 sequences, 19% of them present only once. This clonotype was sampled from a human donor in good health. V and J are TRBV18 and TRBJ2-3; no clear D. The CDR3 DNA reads TGTGCCAGCTCACGGGGTCCCGGCACAGATACGCAGTATTTT. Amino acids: CASSRGPGTDTQYF.